The 25 T cell receptor beta chains presented below share a single source sample, sequenced in a study of shared clonotypes between healthy human individuals (dated by TCRdb to the early 2020s). Libraries were prepared through the immunoSEQ multiplex PCR assay. TCRdb mirrors the immuneACCESS table, restricted to in-frame sequences. Some clones are absent from its copies; in checked studies, under half trace to an unresolved V gene, and the reason for the others is unknown. The sample table lists 2.5 million or so clones, approximately 92% of them with a count of one. The top ten constitute 0.14% of the sample. Sequences were obtained from naive CD4+ T cells sorted from blood. Per the publication, the cell subset or site label means: CD45RA+ positively selected. These receptors originate from a man younger than 35 in good health.

For this clone: Other nucleotide sequences in the sample specify the same CDR3. This sequence joins TRBV28 and TRBJ1-3; 7 nucleotides line up with TRBD1. There are 14 residues in the CDR3. After removal of 1 base from V and 3 bases from J, the junction contained 0 bases not matched to a gene. Germline values: CDR1 MDHEN, CDR2 SYDVKM. CDR3 nucleotide sequence: TGTGCCAGCAGTTTATCAGGGGGTGGAAACACCATATATTTT. This sequence encodes CASSLSGGGNTIYF.

This chain uses TRBV28 with TRBJ1-2; 10 nucleotides line up with TRBD1. The CDR3 runs 15 residues. Germline-derived CDR1 and CDR2 are MDHEN and SYDVKM. V was clipped by 6 bases and J by 0 bases; unmatched bases: 4. The CDR3 loop reads CASRKGTGANYGYTF. The CDR3 nucleotides are TGTGCCAGCAGGAAAGGGACAGGGGCTAACTATGGCTACACCTTC.

In the case of this clone: The junction and the germline gene differ at one end; a read error may be behind it. The chain couples TRBV7-7 to TRBJ2-1; D is unclear. CDR3 length equals 14 residues. Germline lookup yields CDR1 SSHAT and CDR2 FNYEAQ (reference sequence). The CDR3 region is CASSLDGRYNEQFF. CDR3 sequence (DNA): TGTGCTAGCAGCTTAGACGGGCGCTACAATGAGCAGTTCTTC.

This clone has only one observation. The genes are TRBV7-6 and TRBJ1-4; 7 positions agree with TRBD1. CDR1 SGHVS and CDR2 FNYEAQ come from the germline V gene. Trimming removed 6 bases from V and 8 bases from J; junction bases left unmatched: 6. The CDR3 contains 13 residues. The CDR3, as DNA: TGTGCCAGCAGAGGGGCAGGGGGGGAAAAACTGTTTTTT. It codes for CASRGAGGEKLFF.

This chain connects TRBV5-6 to TRBJ1-5; D unclear. In germline, CDR1 is SGHDT, CDR2 YYEEEE. The CDR3 is 17 amino acids. V gave up 0 bases and J gave up 3 bases, with 16 bases separating them. This chain's CDR3 is CASSLGGHPGSNQPQHF. The CDR3 DNA follows: TGTGCCAGCAGCTTGGGAGGCCACCCGGGGTCCAATCAGCCCCAGCATTTT.

A note on this clone: Distinct nucleotide sequences in the sample also encode this CDR3. The chain is built from TRBV19 and TRBJ2-1; tentatively, D is TRBD2 (5 bases). The CDR3 runs 15 residues. V was cut by 8 bases and J by 0 bases, with 14 bases left in between. Germline-derived CDR1 and CDR2 are LNHDA and SQIVND (reference sequence). CDR3 region: CASSGRGSSYNEQFF. Here the CDR3 DNA reads TGTGCCAGTTCCGGACGGGGTAGCTCCTACAATGAGCAGTTCTTC.

The V and J genes are TRBV5-1 and TRBJ1-1; perhaps TRBD1 as D (5 bases). Germline-derived CDR1 and CDR2 are SGHRS and YFSETQ. V was clipped by 4 bases and J by 2 bases, with 9 bases between them. The CDR3 has 13 amino acids. This chain's CDR3 is CASSIRVNTEAFF. The DNA for the CDR3 is TGCGCCAGCAGCATCAGGGTAAACACTGAAGCTTTCTTT.

The chain is built from TRBV6-5 and TRBJ2-3; tentatively, D is TRBD1 (6 bases). With 6 bases removed from V and 5 bases from J, the gap between germline ends came to 12 bases. The CDR3 length is 13 residues. CDR1 is MNHEY and CDR2 is SVGAGI in the germline V gene. CDR3 loop: CASSRQVQDTQYF. The DNA for the CDR3 is TGTGCCAGCAGCAGACAGGTTCAAGATACGCAGTATTTT.

This clone has more than one count but fewer than ten. The same CDR3 is also encoded by other DNA sequences in this sample. The genes are TRBV5-1 and TRBJ1-3, with D maybe TRBD1 (6 bases). Trimming left V 0 bases short and J 1 base short, with 8 bases between. Germline V lookup: CDR1 SGHRS, CDR2 YFSETQ. CDR3 length: 15 amino acids. This CDR3 is CASSLDTGSGNTIYF. CDR3 nucleotide sequence: TGCGCCAGCAGCTTGGATACAGGGTCTGGAAACACCATATATTTT. The full variable domain, its missing parts supplied by reference TRBV5-1 and TRBJ1-3, is KAGVTQTPRYLIKTRGQQVTLSCSPISGHRSVSWYQQTPGQGLQFLFEYFSETQRNKGNFPGRFSGRQFSNSRSEMNVSTLELGDSALYLCASSLDTGSGNTIYFGEGSWLTVV.

The rearrangement joins TRBV2 to TRBJ2-1; D is undetermined. The CDR3 loop spans 13 amino acids. Trimming stripped 6 bases from V and 9 bases from J, with 15 bases between. Looked up from germline, CDR1 is SNHLY and CDR2 is FYNNEI. CDR3 in amino acids: CASSYTSGREQFF. The CDR3, as DNA: TGTGCCAGCAGCTACACTTCTGGCCGTGAGCAGTTCTTC.

The gene calls are TRBV14 and TRBJ1-3; no clear D gene. V lost 4 bases, J lost 3 bases, and 7 bases lay in between. CDR1 is SGHDN, CDR2 FVKESK, per germline. The CDR3 extends over 13 amino acids. The chain's CDR3 is CASSRNVGNTIYF. The CDR3 bases are TGTGCCAGCAGCCGCAACGTTGGAAACACCATATATTTT.

The V and J genes are TRBV29-1 and TRBJ2-7; weak D call: TRBD1 (5 bases). This CDR3 region has 11 residues. Trimming took off 3 bases at V and 6 bases at J, with 9 bases between the two ends. CDR1 is SQVTM, CDR2 ANQGSEA, per germline. The CDR3 reads CSVDQGSEQYF. CDR3 coding DNA: TGCAGCGTTGACCAGGGATCCGAGCAGTACTTC.

V and J are TRBV15 and TRBJ2-4, with TRBD2 identical over 10 bases. The CDR3 is made up of 18 amino acids. J lost 0 bases, V lost 3 bases, and 8 bases had no gene match. Germline lookup yields CDR1 LNHNV and CDR2 YYDKDF (reference sequence). The CDR3 region is CATSRYSGGTLAKNIQYF. In DNA, the CDR3 is TGTGCCACCAGCAGGTATAGCGGGGGGACTCTAGCCAAAAACATTCAGTACTTC.

The chain is built from TRBV6-5 and TRBJ1-2; weak D call: TRBD1 (6 bases). V lost 5 bases and J lost 10, with 11 bases in between. Germline CDR1 reads MNHEY; CDR2 reads SVGAGI. This CDR3 is 11 amino acids long. The CDR3 nucleotides read TGTGCCAGCAGTACCACAGGGTCCTACACCTTC. Its protein is CASSTTGSYTF.

This clone was found a few times. The V gene is TRBV18, the J gene TRBJ1-1; D is perhaps TRBD1 (6 bases). The CDR3 is 14 amino acids. V lost 3 bases, J lost 10 bases, and 18 bases lay in between. The V gene's germline CDR1 is KGHSH and CDR2 LQKENI. CDR3 nucleotides: TGTGCCAGCTCACCGAGGGGCGGACAGTTGGCAGCTTTCTTT. This sequence encodes CASSPRGGQLAAFF.

The chain links TRBV19 to TRBJ1-4; no reliable D call. This CDR3 spans 14 amino acids. V dropped 4 bases and J dropped 1 base, with 7 bases sitting between them. The germline V gene encodes CDR1 LNHDA and CDR2 SQIVND (reference sequence). CDR3 sequence: CASSNRVTNEKLFF. CDR3 bases: TGTGCCAGTAGTAATCGGGTAACTAATGAAAAACTGTTTTTT.

The chain recombines TRBV2 with TRBJ1-3; the D gene is possibly TRBD1 (5 bases). Germline V gives CDR1 SNHLY, CDR2 FYNNEI. The CDR3 sequence is 11 residues long. Trimming took off 10 bases at V and 7 bases at J, with 11 bases between the two ends. The CDR3 sequence is CATGPKNTIYF. The CDR3 nucleotides read TGTGCCACGGGACCAAAGAACACCATATATTTT.

J is TRBJ2-5 and V is TRBV5-6, with D possibly matching TRBD2 (6 bases). Germline V gives CDR1 SGHDT, CDR2 YYEEEE. V was clipped by 1 base and J by 4 bases, with 8 bases between them. The CDR3 consists of 13 residues. The CDR3 bases are TGTGCCAGCAGCTTGAGTAGCGGAGAGACCCAGTACTTC. Protein: CASSLSSGETQYF.

This chain connects TRBV25-1 to TRBJ1-3; a possible D gene is TRBD1 (6 bases). With 4 bases removed from V and 0 bases from J, the gap between germline ends came to 10 bases. The CDR3 extends over 15 amino acids. Germline CDR1 MGHDK, CDR2 SYGVNS. CDR3 DNA sequence: TGTGCCAGCAGTGCAGGGGTCTTCTCTGGAAACACCATATATTTT. Its protein is CASSAGVFSGNTIYF.

V usage is TRBV7-2 and J usage is TRBJ1-3; 7 positions agree with TRBD1. With 2 bases clipped from V and 5 bases from J, the junction kept 6 bases outside the gene matches. Germline loops: CDR1 SGHTA, CDR2 FQGNSA. The CDR3 runs 15 residues. CDR3 sequence (DNA): TGTGCCAGCAGCTTACGGGGACAGCAAAGAAACACCATATATTTT. Encoded protein: CASSLRGQQRNTIYF.

The chain couples TRBV7-3 to TRBJ2-5, with 7 nucleotides matching TRBD2. V gave up 2 bases and J gave up 0 bases; unmatched junction bases: 3. The CDR3 length is 15 residues. Germline V CDR1 and CDR2: SGHTA, FQGTGA. CDR3 residues: CASSLRRGYQETQYF. CDR3 nucleotides: TGTGCCAGCAGCTTACGGCGGGGGTACCAAGAGACCCAGTACTTC.

On this clone: The sample carries other DNA sequences with the same CDR3. The rearrangement uses TRBV7-2 and TRBJ1-1, with no clear D. The CDR3 loop spans 12 amino acids. Germline V lookup: CDR1 SGHTA, CDR2 FQGNSA. Trimming pared 5 bases from V and 0 bases from J, leaving 4 bases between. Here the CDR3 DNA reads TGTGCCAGCAGCCCGGTGAACACTGAAGCTTTCTTT. Protein: CASSPVNTEAFF.

V usage is TRBV28 and J usage is TRBJ1-1; a weak D match, TRBD1 (6 bases). Germline assignment: CDR1 MDHEN and CDR2 SYDVKM. There are 15 residues in the CDR3. Trimming removed 7 bases from V and 11 bases from J, with 26 bases in between. The CDR3 DNA follows: TGTGCCAGCACCCGAGGGGGGGATGGGGCAAGGATGGCTTTCTTT. It encodes CASTRGGDGARMAFF.

The rearrangement joins TRBV4-1 to TRBJ2-7, with D maybe TRBD2 (5 bases). Germline CDR1 reads MGHRA; CDR2 reads YSYEKL. The CDR3 has 16 residues. The V end lost 1 base, the J end lost 2 bases, and 15 bases lay between the germline ends. CDR3 in DNA: TGCGCCAGCAGCCAAGGGGTAGTAGGGAGAGCCTACGAGCAGTACTTC. It specifies CASSQGVVGRAYEQYF.

The genes are TRBV28 and TRBJ1-4; possibly TRBD1 for D (5 bases). The V end lost 3 bases, the J end lost 11 bases, and 19 bases lay between the germline ends. CDR1 and CDR2 (germline): MDHEN, SYDVKM. The CDR3 is 15 residues long. The DNA for the CDR3 is TGTGCCAGCAGTTTCTCAGGGTTCTTCCGTGAGAAACTGTTTTTT. It codes for CASSFSGFFREKLFF.